This T cell receptor (beta chain) is from a study of T cells in Graves' hyperthyroidism and ophthalmopathy. The CDR3 is 15 residues long. From germline, CDR1 is MNHNS and CDR2 SASEGT. V trimming: 2 bases; J trimming: 0 bases; junction bases outside the gene matches: 2. Template material for amplifying TCR beta CDR3 regions consisted of RNA transcripts. In the first-round RT-PCR of the TCR CDR3, the HTBI primer set was used. TCRdb analysed the multiplex PCR reads with MiXCR anew, one entry per CDR3 protein. The sample carries hundreds of thousands of distinct CDR3 sequences, approximately 18% recorded once.

This sequence was found in a man aged 50 to 60 with Graves' ophthalmopathy. The chain combines TRBV6-1 with TRBJ2-7; 9 nucleotides agree with TRBD2. The material sequenced was blood. CDR3 amino acids: CASSEFSGSSYEQYF. In nucleotides, the CDR3 is TGTGCCAGCAGTGAATTTAGCGGGAGCTCCTACGAGCAGTACTTC.